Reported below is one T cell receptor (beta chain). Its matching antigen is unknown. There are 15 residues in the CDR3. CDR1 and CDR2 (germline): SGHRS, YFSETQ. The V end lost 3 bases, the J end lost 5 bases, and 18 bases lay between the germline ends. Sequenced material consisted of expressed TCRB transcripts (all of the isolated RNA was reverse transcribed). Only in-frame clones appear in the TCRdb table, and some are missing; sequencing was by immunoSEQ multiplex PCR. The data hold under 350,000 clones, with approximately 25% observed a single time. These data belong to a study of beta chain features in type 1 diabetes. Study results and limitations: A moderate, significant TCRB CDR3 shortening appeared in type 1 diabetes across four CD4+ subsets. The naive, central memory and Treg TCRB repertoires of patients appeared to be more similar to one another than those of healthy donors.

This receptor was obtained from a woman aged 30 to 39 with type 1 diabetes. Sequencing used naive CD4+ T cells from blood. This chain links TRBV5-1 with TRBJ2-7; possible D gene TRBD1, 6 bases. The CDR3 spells CASSSTPGASNEQYF. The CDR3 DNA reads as TGCGCCAGCAGCTCAACCCCAGGGGCAAGCAACGAGCAGTACTTC.